The 7 T cell receptor beta chains presented below share a single source sample, sequenced in a study of Ad26.COV2.S vaccination and SARS-CoV-2 variants. TCRdb's table, derived via immunoSEQ multiplex PCR, lists solely in-frame clones and lacks some. The sample includes about 350,000 clones, approximately 86% of them seen just once. Treatment described: roughly 18 received Ad26.COV2.S at low or high dose, single or two shots; several received placebo; per-sample allocation not given. Sampling took place 63 days after the first vaccine or placebo injection. This sample comprised peripheral blood, obtained in a trial of Ad26.COV2.S vaccine versus placebo. Receptor source: a person aged 18-60 years who received the Ad26.COV2.S COVID-19 vaccine or a placebo.

This chain links TRBV6-5 with TRBJ1-1; a weak D match, TRBD1 (6 bases). Trimming took off 2 bases at V and 0 bases at J, with 10 bases between the two ends. The CDR3 length is 15 residues. Looked up from germline, CDR1 is MNHEY and CDR2 is SVGAGI. CDR3 sequence (DNA): TGTGCCAGCAGTTACGGGGGGGGCATGAACACTGAAGCTTTCTTT. This codes for CASSYGGGMNTEAFF.

The chain carries TRBV7-2 and TRBJ2-3, with TRBD2 matching over 7 bases. Germline assignment: CDR1 SGHTA and CDR2 FQGNSA. V lost 5 bases, J lost 0 bases, and 8 bases stayed unmatched. CDR3 length: 16 residues. Here the CDR3 DNA reads TGTGCCAGCAGCCCTGGAGCGGGACCTAGCACAGATACGCAGTATTTT. Translation: CASSPGAGPSTDTQYF.

The chain has TRBV27 and TRBJ2-2, with D unclear. The CDR3 runs to 13 residues. Trimming left V 4 bases short and J 2 bases short, with 5 bases between. Germline V CDR1 and CDR2: MNHEY, SMNVEV (reference sequence). The CDR3, as DNA: TGTGCCAGCAGTTGGTTTAACACCGGGGAGCTGTTTTTT. Encoded protein: CASSWFNTGELFF.

The chain is built from TRBV6-5 and TRBJ2-1, with TRBD1 identical over 11 bases. The ends lost 5 bases at V and 3 bases at J; junction bases unmatched: 3. There are 15 residues in the CDR3. Germline assignment: CDR1 MNHEY and CDR2 SVGAGI. The CDR3 sequence is CASSPGTGGYNEQFF. In DNA, the CDR3 is TGTGCCAGCAGTCCCGGGACAGGGGGCTACAATGAGCAGTTCTTC.

The chain has TRBV4-3 and TRBJ2-7; tentative D call: TRBD2 (5 bases). V lost 0 bases and J 0 bases, leaving 9 bases between the germline ends. Germline lookup yields CDR1 LGHNA and CDR2 YSLEER. The CDR3 has 15 amino acids. The CDR3 DNA follows: TGCGCCAGCAGCCAAGATAGGACTGCCTCCTACGAGCAGTACTTC. Residues: CASSQDRTASYEQYF.

The gene calls are TRBV6-5 and TRBJ2-5; D gene unclear. Germline-derived CDR1 and CDR2 are MNHEY and SVGAGI. Trimming left V 7 bases short and J 1 base short, with 10 bases between. This CDR3 comprises 13 residues. CDR3 bases: TGTGCCAGCACCACCGGAACCCAAGAGACCCAGTACTTC. This gives the protein CASTTGTQETQYF.

J is TRBJ1-1 and V is TRBV6-4; a possible D gene is TRBD1 (5 bases). With 3 bases removed from V and 1 base from J, the gap between germline ends came to 15 bases. CDR3 length: 16 residues. CDR1 and CDR2 from the germline V gene are MRHNA and SNTAGT. CDR3 in amino acids: CASSETGNLRNTEAFF. CDR3 bases: TGTGCCAGCAGTGAAACAGGAAACCTTCGGAACACTGAAGCTTTCTTT.